This record looks at one TCR beta chain sequence and its context. These data are taken from a study of shared T cell receptors in the human thymus. The CDR3 extends over 16 amino acids. Unmatched junction bases numbered 8, after V lost 4 bases and J lost 7 bases. Germline V gene sequence: CDR1 MNHEY, CDR2 SVGAGI. Method: immunoSEQ multiplex PCR; TCRdb's copy keeps in-frame clones and lacks some. This table holds 540,000 or so clones, about 84% found once. These data were also reused for a study on human thymus T cells. In that study: The thymus tissue came from resections taken during corrective heart surgery.

The chain combines TRBV6-5 with TRBJ1-6; TRBD1 matches at 9 bases. The receptor was isolated from a boy under three years old with a congenital heart defect. What was sequenced was thymocytes. CDR3 DNA: TGTGCCAGCAGTTGCATTAACAGGGGGCACAATTCACCCCTCCACTTT. Translating gives CASSCINRGHNSPLHF.